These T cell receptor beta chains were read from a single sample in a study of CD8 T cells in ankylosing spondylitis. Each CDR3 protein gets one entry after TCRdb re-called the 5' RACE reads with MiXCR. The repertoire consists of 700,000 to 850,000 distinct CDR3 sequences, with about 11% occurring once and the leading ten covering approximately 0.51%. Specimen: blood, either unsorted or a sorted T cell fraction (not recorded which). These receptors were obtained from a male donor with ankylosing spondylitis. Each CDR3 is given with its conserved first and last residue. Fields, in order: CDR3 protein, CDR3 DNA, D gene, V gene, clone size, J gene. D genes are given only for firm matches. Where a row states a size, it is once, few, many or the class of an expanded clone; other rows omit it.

cdr3_aa: CASSLATGEDEKLFF; cdr3_nt: TGTGCCAGCAGTTTAGCGACGGGGGAGGATGAAAAACTGTTTTTT; d_call: NA; v_call: TRBV12-3/TRBV12-4; clone_size: NA; j_call: TRBJ1-4
cdr3_aa: CASSQAGGPLEEQFF; cdr3_nt: TGCGCCAGCAGCCAAGCGGGAGGGCCTTTAGAAGAGCAGTTCTTC; d_call: TRBD2; v_call: TRBV4-3; clone_size: few; j_call: TRBJ2-1
cdr3_aa: CATRSGTPDTIYF; cdr3_nt: TGTGCCACCAGGTCCGGGACTCCGGACACCATATATTTT; d_call: NA; v_call: TRBV10-3; clone_size: NA; j_call: TRBJ1-3
cdr3_aa: CASARDWVTETQYF; cdr3_nt: TGTGCCAGCGCCCGGGACTGGGTGACGGAGACCCAGTACTTC; d_call: NA; v_call: TRBV6-1; clone_size: few; j_call: TRBJ2-5
cdr3_aa: CATSGASGSISDTQYF; cdr3_nt: TGTGCCACCAGTGGGGCTAGCGGGAGTATCTCAGATACGCAGTATTTT; d_call: TRBD2; v_call: TRBV24-1; clone_size: NA; j_call: TRBJ2-3
cdr3_aa: CATSAGQSNQPQHF; cdr3_nt: TGTGCCACCAGTGCAGGCCAGAGCAATCAGCCCCAGCATTTT; d_call: NA; v_call: TRBV24-1; clone_size: few; j_call: TRBJ1-5
cdr3_aa: CASSNGGKEGYTF; cdr3_nt: TGTGCCAGCAGTAACGGGGGTAAGGAAGGCTACACCTTC; d_call: NA; v_call: TRBV25-1; clone_size: NA; j_call: TRBJ1-2
cdr3_aa: CASSFQDRGYEQYF; cdr3_nt: TGCGCCAGCAGCTTCCAGGACAGGGGCTACGAGCAGTACTTC; d_call: TRBD1; v_call: TRBV5-1; clone_size: few; j_call: TRBJ2-7
cdr3_aa: CASSRDNRNTEAFF; cdr3_nt: TGTGCCAGCAGCCGGGACAACCGGAACACTGAAGCTTTCTTT; d_call: NA; v_call: TRBV6-1; clone_size: few; j_call: TRBJ1-1
cdr3_aa: CSVVEGFETQYF; cdr3_nt: TGCAGCGTTGTAGAAGGGTTCGAGACCCAGTACTTC; d_call: NA; v_call: TRBV29-1; clone_size: many; j_call: TRBJ2-5
cdr3_aa: CASSVGQVLGEQFF; cdr3_nt: TGTGCCAGCAGCGTAGGACAGGTGTTAGGAGAGCAGTTCTTC; d_call: NA; v_call: TRBV9; clone_size: NA; j_call: TRBJ2-1
cdr3_aa: CASSYLLAGAMDIQYF; cdr3_nt: TGTGCCAGCAGTTACCTCCTGGCAGGGGCCATGGACATTCAGTACTTC; d_call: NA; v_call: TRBV6-2/TRBV6-3; clone_size: few; j_call: TRBJ2-4
cdr3_aa: CASSLGRRAFF; cdr3_nt: TGTGCCAGCAGTTTAGGGAGACGGGCTTTCTTT; d_call: NA; v_call: TRBV12-3/TRBV12-4; clone_size: many; j_call: TRBJ1-1
cdr3_aa: CASSARLLGIPGELFF; cdr3_nt: TGTGCCAGCAGCGCCCGCCTGCTTGGGATTCCCGGGGAGCTGTTTTTT; d_call: NA; v_call: TRBV11-3; clone_size: NA; j_call: TRBJ2-2
cdr3_aa: CASSLFAPNTEAFF; cdr3_nt: TGTGCCAGCAGCCTCTTTGCCCCAAACACTGAAGCTTTCTTT; d_call: NA; v_call: TRBV12-3/TRBV12-4; clone_size: many; j_call: TRBJ1-1
cdr3_aa: CAISDLNSGGETQYF; cdr3_nt: TGTGCCATCAGTGACTTAAATTCGGGGGGAGAGACCCAGTACTTC; d_call: TRBD2; v_call: TRBV10-3; clone_size: NA; j_call: TRBJ2-5
cdr3_aa: CATSRPGRGDYGYTF; cdr3_nt: TGTGCCACCAGCAGACCTGGGAGAGGGGACTATGGCTACACCTTC; d_call: NA; v_call: TRBV15; clone_size: few; j_call: TRBJ1-2
cdr3_aa: CSATSRANTEAFF; cdr3_nt: TGCAGTGCTACGAGCAGGGCGAACACTGAAGCTTTCTTT; d_call: NA; v_call: TRBV20-1; clone_size: few; j_call: TRBJ1-1
cdr3_aa: CASSQDGTVSDTQYF; cdr3_nt: TGTGCCAGCAGCCAAGATGGGACAGTTTCGGATACGCAGTATTTT; d_call: TRBD1; v_call: TRBV4-2; clone_size: NA; j_call: TRBJ2-3
cdr3_aa: CASRRDPSTDTQYF; cdr3_nt: TGCGCCAGCAGGCGGGACCCGAGCACAGATACGCAGTATTTT; d_call: NA; v_call: TRBV5-1; clone_size: NA; j_call: TRBJ2-3
cdr3_aa: CASSVAAGGYNEQFF; cdr3_nt: TGTGCCAGCAGCGTAGCGGCGGGAGGGTACAATGAGCAGTTCTTC; d_call: TRBD2; v_call: TRBV9; clone_size: NA; j_call: TRBJ2-1
cdr3_aa: CSARVHGNQPQHF; cdr3_nt: TGCAGTGCTAGAGTCCACGGCAATCAGCCCCAGCATTTT; d_call: NA; v_call: TRBV20-1; clone_size: few; j_call: TRBJ1-5
cdr3_aa: CASSPYNSPLHF; cdr3_nt: TGTGCCAGCAGCCCATATAATTCACCCCTCCACTTT; d_call: NA; v_call: TRBV6-6; clone_size: many; j_call: TRBJ1-6
cdr3_aa: CSVPGLRGGSSYNEQFF; cdr3_nt: TGCAGCGTTCCGGGACTTCGAGGGGGAAGCTCCTACAATGAGCAGTTCTTC; d_call: NA; v_call: TRBV29-1; clone_size: few; j_call: TRBJ2-1
cdr3_aa: CSASRTRQNQPQHF; cdr3_nt: TGCAGTGCTTCCCGGACAAGACAGAATCAGCCCCAGCATTTT; d_call: NA; v_call: TRBV20-1; clone_size: few; j_call: TRBJ1-5
cdr3_aa: CAWSVTVGSEQFF; cdr3_nt: TGTGCCTGGAGTGTAACGGTGGGGTCCGAGCAGTTCTTC; d_call: NA; v_call: TRBV30; clone_size: NA; j_call: TRBJ2-1
cdr3_aa: CSASRRVYEQYF; cdr3_nt: TGCAGTGCTAGTCGCAGGGTCTACGAGCAGTACTTC; d_call: NA; v_call: TRBV20-1; clone_size: NA; j_call: TRBJ2-7
cdr3_aa: CSAGRGKSSPLHF; cdr3_nt: TGCAGTGCCGGCAGGGGGAAAAGTTCACCCCTCCACTTT; d_call: TRBD1; v_call: TRBV20-1; clone_size: NA; j_call: TRBJ1-6
cdr3_aa: CASSLVPHGQYF; cdr3_nt: TGTGCCAGCAGCTTAGTCCCTCATGGGCAGTACTTC; d_call: NA; v_call: TRBV7-8; clone_size: NA; j_call: TRBJ2-7
cdr3_aa: CASSQRLLRTANYGYTF; cdr3_nt: TGCGCCAGCAGCCAGCGCCTTTTGAGGACAGCTAACTATGGCTACACCTTC; d_call: NA; v_call: TRBV4-1; clone_size: many; j_call: TRBJ1-2
cdr3_aa: CASSSYTGGQETQYF; cdr3_nt: TGCGCCAGCAGCTCTTACACAGGGGGGCAAGAGACCCAGTACTTC; d_call: TRBD1; v_call: TRBV5-1; clone_size: many; j_call: TRBJ2-5
cdr3_aa: CASSLTRIGTDTQYF; cdr3_nt: TGCGCCAGCAGCTTGACAAGGATCGGCACAGATACGCAGTATTTT; d_call: NA; v_call: TRBV5-1; clone_size: many; j_call: TRBJ2-3
cdr3_aa: CASSLGRANTEAFF; cdr3_nt: TGTGCCAGCAGCTTAGGTAGGGCTAACACTGAAGCTTTCTTT; d_call: NA; v_call: TRBV7-8; clone_size: many; j_call: TRBJ1-1
cdr3_aa: CSAGGPANTEAFF; cdr3_nt: TGCAGTGCTGGGGGGCCCGCGAACACTGAAGCTTTCTTT; d_call: NA; v_call: TRBV20-1; clone_size: NA; j_call: TRBJ1-1
cdr3_aa: CASSQLAGSNEQFF; cdr3_nt: TGTGCCAGCAGCCAACTAGCGGGGTCGAATGAGCAGTTCTTC; d_call: TRBD2; v_call: TRBV27; clone_size: NA; j_call: TRBJ2-1
cdr3_aa: CAIRGLAGDGEQFF; cdr3_nt: TGTGCCATCAGGGGACTAGCGGGAGACGGTGAGCAGTTCTTC; d_call: TRBD2; v_call: TRBV10-3; clone_size: NA; j_call: TRBJ2-1
cdr3_aa: CASSLEGRGGSPLHF; cdr3_nt: TGCGCCAGCAGCTTGGAGGGCAGGGGGGGATCACCCCTCCACTTT; d_call: TRBD1; v_call: TRBV5-1; clone_size: once; j_call: TRBJ1-6
cdr3_aa: CSALRVSEQYF; cdr3_nt: TGCAGTGCTCTGAGGGTGAGTGAGCAGTACTTC; d_call: NA; v_call: TRBV20-1; clone_size: NA; j_call: TRBJ2-7
cdr3_aa: CASSRSRTTYEQYF; cdr3_nt: TGTGCCAGCAGCAGATCGAGGACAACCTACGAGCAGTACTTC; d_call: NA; v_call: TRBV6-1; clone_size: few; j_call: TRBJ2-7
cdr3_aa: CASSSTPGTGIEQYF; cdr3_nt: TGTGCCAGCAGCTCAACACCCGGGACAGGGATCGAGCAGTACTTC; d_call: TRBD1; v_call: TRBV7-2; clone_size: NA; j_call: TRBJ2-7
cdr3_aa: CSASSSVTENIQYF; cdr3_nt: TGCAGTGCTAGCTCCTCAGTGACAGAAAACATTCAGTACTTC; d_call: NA; v_call: TRBV20-1; clone_size: many; j_call: TRBJ2-4
cdr3_aa: CAIRSRQARTNTEAFF; cdr3_nt: TGTGCCATCAGATCGCGACAGGCCCGGACGAACACTGAAGCTTTCTTT; d_call: NA; v_call: TRBV10-3; clone_size: NA; j_call: TRBJ1-1
cdr3_aa: CSVVAGAYGYTF; cdr3_nt: TGCAGCGTTGTAGCGGGAGCTTATGGCTACACCTTC; d_call: NA; v_call: TRBV29-1; clone_size: NA; j_call: TRBJ1-2
cdr3_aa: CSARSPQSGANVLTF; cdr3_nt: TGCAGTGCTAGATCCCCCCAATCTGGGGCCAACGTCCTGACTTTC; d_call: NA; v_call: TRBV20-1; clone_size: few; j_call: TRBJ2-6
cdr3_aa: CASSLRQGGEKLFF; cdr3_nt: TGTGCCAGCAGCTTGCGGCAGGGAGGTGAAAAACTGTTTTTT; d_call: NA; v_call: TRBV7-9; clone_size: many; j_call: TRBJ1-4
cdr3_aa: CASSSGIAASPLHF; cdr3_nt: TGTGCCAGCAGCTCCGGGATAGCGGCATCACCCCTCCACTTT; d_call: NA; v_call: TRBV7-2; clone_size: few; j_call: TRBJ1-6
cdr3_aa: CSASEGTYEQYF; cdr3_nt: TGCAGTGCTAGCGAAGGGACCTACGAGCAGTACTTC; d_call: NA; v_call: TRBV20-1; clone_size: many; j_call: TRBJ2-7
cdr3_aa: CSASTASGGGDTQYF; cdr3_nt: TGCAGTGCTAGTACCGCTAGCGGGGGCGGAGATACGCAGTATTTT; d_call: TRBD2; v_call: TRBV20-1; clone_size: many; j_call: TRBJ2-3
cdr3_aa: CASSLVPGGPGTDTQYF; cdr3_nt: TGTGCCAGCAGCTTAGTCCCGGGAGGGCCGGGCACAGATACGCAGTATTTT; d_call: TRBD2; v_call: TRBV7-9; clone_size: NA; j_call: TRBJ2-3
cdr3_aa: CASSFTEYNSPLHF; cdr3_nt: TGTGCCAGCAGTTTTACCGAGTATAATTCACCCCTCCACTTT; d_call: NA; v_call: TRBV12-3/TRBV12-4; clone_size: NA; j_call: TRBJ1-6
cdr3_aa: CAVTASSGNTIYF; cdr3_nt: TGTGCCGTAACAGCGAGCTCTGGAAACACCATATATTTT; d_call: NA; v_call: TRBV10-3; clone_size: many; j_call: TRBJ1-3
cdr3_aa: CASSLALGPNTQYF; cdr3_nt: TGTGCCAGCAGCTTAGCGCTGGGCCCCAATACGCAGTATTTT; d_call: NA; v_call: TRBV7-2; clone_size: few; j_call: TRBJ2-3
cdr3_aa: CSVVPGDNEQFF; cdr3_nt: TGCAGCGTTGTTCCAGGTGACAATGAGCAGTTCTTC; d_call: NA; v_call: TRBV29-1; clone_size: few; j_call: TRBJ2-1
cdr3_aa: CASSFPDVQLHF; cdr3_nt: TGTGCCAGCAGCTTCCCGGACGTACAACTCCACTTT; d_call: NA; v_call: TRBV7-9; clone_size: few; j_call: TRBJ1-6
cdr3_aa: CASSSQGLEQPQHF; cdr3_nt: TGTGCCAGCAGCTCACAGGGGTTGGAGCAGCCCCAGCATTTT; d_call: TRBD1; v_call: TRBV12-3/TRBV12-4; clone_size: NA; j_call: TRBJ1-5